This entry lists 19 T cell receptor beta chains sequenced from one sample in a study of T cell changes during pregnancy in multiple sclerosis. Sequencing was performed with immunoSEQ multiplex PCR; in TCRdb, only in-frame clones are kept and a portion is missing. Counted here are around 62,000 clones, about 90% occurring once; the ten biggest clones make up about 2%. The sequencing here drew on peripheral blood, taken in the second trimester of pregnancy. These receptors were taken from a female donor in good health, enrolled as a control in a pregnancy study.

V and J are TRBV5-1 and TRBJ1-1; D gene unclear. V was trimmed by 0 bases and J by 8 bases, leaving 11 bases between them. The CDR3 spans 13 residues. CDR1 is SGHRS and CDR2 is YFSETQ in the germline V gene. The DNA for the CDR3 is TGCGCCAGCAGCTTGGTCGGCAGGTCAGAAGCTTTCTTT. Translating gives CASSLVGRSEAFF.

The chain combines TRBV9 with TRBJ2-3; 11 positions agree with TRBD2. CDR1 is SGDLS and CDR2 is YYNGEE in the germline V gene. CDR3 length: 19 amino acids. The ends lost 4 bases at V and 4 bases at J; junction bases unmatched: 17. The CDR3 DNA follows: TGTGCCAGCAGCTCTCCACGGAACGGTAGCGGGGGGGCTGCAGATACGCAGTATTTT. It is translated as CASSSPRNGSGGAADTQYF.

This clone has only one observation. The chain joins TRBV18 to TRBJ1-1; 7 nucleotides line up with TRBD1. J was trimmed by 4 bases and V by 6 bases; bases with no gene match: 5. This CDR3 has 13 residues. CDR1 and CDR2 (germline): KGHSH, LQKENI. Written as DNA, the CDR3 is TGTGCCAGCTCTCCTCAGGGGGGCACTGAAGCTTTCTTT. Translating it yields CASSPQGGTEAFF.

The V call is TRBV7-8, the J call TRBJ2-7, with 11 bases identical to TRBD2. Germline values: CDR1 SGHVS, CDR2 FQNEAQ. The J segment lost 2 bases and the V segment lost 5 bases, leaving 5 bases of the junction unmatched. This CDR3 contains 15 residues. Here the CDR3 reads CASSAGTSGTYEQYF. DNA for the CDR3: TGTGCCAGCAGCGCCGGGACTAGCGGTACCTACGAGCAGTACTTC.

The chain links TRBV6-6 to TRBJ1-1, with D uncertain. V was shortened by 4 bases and J by 1 base, with 10 bases between the two germline ends. Germline loops: CDR1 MNHNY, CDR2 SVGAGI (reference sequence). The CDR3 consists of 14 residues. The CDR3 loop is CASSSSGANTEAFF. Here the CDR3 DNA reads TGTGCCAGCAGTTCATCAGGTGCGAACACTGAAGCTTTCTTT.

This chain joins TRBV4-2 and TRBJ2-1; the match to TRBD2 covers 8 bases. V shed 4 bases and J 1 base; nucleotides not matched to a gene: 9. CDR1 LGHNA and CDR2 YNFKEQ come from the germline V gene. This CDR3 has 17 amino acids. For the CDR3, the DNA is TGTGCCAGCAGCCCTACCCCCAGCGGGAGTTCCTACAATGAGCAGTTCTTC. Amino acid sequence: CASSPTPSGSSYNEQFF.

V usage is TRBV13 and J usage is TRBJ2-1; D possibly corresponds to TRBD1 (6 bases). The CDR3 is 15 residues long. The germline gives CDR1 PRHDT, CDR2 FYEKMQ (reference sequence). V was cut by 6 bases and J by 6 bases, with 18 bases left in between. CDR3 DNA: TGTGCCAGCAGTCCAATACAGGGAGTTGGCAATGAGCAGTTCTTC. Translating it yields CASSPIQGVGNEQFF.

The chain links TRBV6-5 to TRBJ2-5; maybe TRBD2 (6 bases). The J call is doubtful: the DNA matches TRBJ2-7 better. CDR1 MNHEY and CDR2 SVGAGI come from the germline V gene. This CDR3 contains 14 residues. The CDR3 DNA is TGTGCCAGCAGTGTATTCGGGGGTTCCTACGAGCAGTACTTC. Encoded protein: CASSVFGGSYEQYF.

This clone was found once. The chain couples TRBV4-1 to TRBJ2-3; 9 bases are a match to TRBD2. Germline trimming cut 0 bases from V and 0 bases from J; bases unmatched to any gene: 7. Germline V gives CDR1 MGHRA, CDR2 YSYEKL. The CDR3 has 18 residues. CDR3 residues: CASSQDSLAGLSTDTQYF. The CDR3 DNA follows: TGCGCCAGCAGCCAAGATTCGCTAGCGGGGCTCAGCACAGATACGCAGTATTTT.

The rearrangement joins TRBV7-8 to TRBJ1-2; D ambiguous. The CDR3 contains 15 residues. Trimming removed 2 bases from V and 7 bases from J, with 17 bases in between. In germline, CDR1 is SGHVS, CDR2 FQNEAQ. The chain's CDR3 is CASSLSSTAAPGYTF. The CDR3 coding sequence is TGTGCCAGCAGCTTAAGTTCGACCGCGGCCCCTGGCTACACCTTC.

The genes are TRBV18 and TRBJ2-6; tentative D call: TRBD1 (6 bases). The CDR3 contains 15 residues. The germline gives CDR1 KGHSH, CDR2 LQKENI. Trimming cost V 5 bases and J 2 bases, with 10 bases left between them. CDR3 in DNA: TGTGCCAGCTCATTTTACAGGGCTGGGGCCAACGTCCTGACTTTC. Translating it yields CASSFYRAGANVLTF.

This clone was recorded once. CDR3 region: CASSQEERGKGYF. The CDR3 nucleotides read TGTGCCAGCAGCCAAGAGGAGCGGGGGAAGGGGTATTTT. V usage is TRBV4-2 and J usage is TRBJ2-3; 8 nucleotides line up with TRBD2. The junction had 7 bases not matched to a gene; V was cut back by 0 bases and J by 14 bases. This CDR3 contains 13 residues. Germline V gene sequence: CDR1 LGHNA, CDR2 YNFKEQ.

V gene TRBV13 combines with J gene TRBJ1-6; D ambiguous. Trimming took 3 bases from V and 9 from J, leaving 12 bases between them. Germline V gene sequence: CDR1 PRHDT, CDR2 FYEKMQ (reference sequence). The CDR3 has 14 amino acids. The CDR3 region is CASSFGGMGSPLHF. CDR3 DNA sequence: TGTGCCAGCAGCTTTGGAGGGATGGGTTCACCCCTCCACTTT.

The chain joins TRBV18 to TRBJ2-1; D remains unclear. This CDR3 has 12 residues. Trimming removed 1 base from V and 8 bases from J, with 6 bases in between. Germline loops: CDR1 KGHSH, CDR2 LQKENI. The CDR3 spells CASSPLLDEQFF. In nucleotides, the CDR3 is TGTGCCAGCTCACCACTACTCGATGAGCAGTTCTTC.

This clone was observed once. The chain carries TRBV11-2 and TRBJ2-3; 11 nucleotides align to TRBD2. The CDR3 extends over 19 amino acids. The V gene's germline CDR1 is SGHAT and CDR2 FQNNGV. Germline trimming cut 5 bases from V and 2 bases from J; bases unmatched to any gene: 15. The CDR3 sequence is CASSAGLAALEEPTDTQYF. The CDR3 nucleotides are TGTGCCAGCAGCGCGGGACTAGCGGCACTCGAAGAACCCACAGATACGCAGTATTTT.

The table lists this clone with a count of one. The chain joins TRBV6-5 to TRBJ2-7, with 11 bases fitting TRBD2. The CDR3 totals 14 residues. Germline lookup yields CDR1 MNHEY and CDR2 SVGAGI. After removal of 7 bases from V and 5 bases from J, the junction contained 7 bases not matched to a gene. The CDR3 is CASTISGGGHEQYF. The CDR3 nucleotides read TGTGCCAGCACCATTAGCGGGGGGGGACACGAGCAGTACTTC.

The J gene is TRBJ1-5, the V gene TRBV19; D possibly corresponds to TRBD1 (6 bases). V was clipped by 3 bases and J by 1 base, with 13 bases between them. The CDR3 length is 16 residues. Germline CDR1 and CDR2: LNHDA and SQIVND (reference sequence). The CDR3 here is CASSIAGGRSNQPQHF. The DNA of the CDR3 is TGTGCCAGTAGTATTGCGGGGGGCCGGAGCAATCAGCCCCAGCATTTT.

The gene calls are TRBV7-9 and TRBJ1-1; D ambiguous. There are 13 residues in the CDR3. Germline CDR1 reads SEHNR; CDR2 reads FQNEAQ (reference sequence). The CDR3 sequence is CGGLRSRNTEAFF. The CDR3 region has the DNA TGTGGAGGGCTTAGGTCCCGAAACACTGAAGCTTTCTTT.

This clone was picked up a small number of times. J is TRBJ2-7 and V is TRBV28; D is perhaps TRBD1 (6 bases). CDR3 length: 16 amino acids. Germline V CDR1 and CDR2: MDHEN, SYDVKM. The ends were cut back, 2 bases at V and 2 bases at J, with 16 bases in the middle. This CDR3 reads CASSLLLQGETYEQYF. In nucleotides, the CDR3 is TGTGCCAGCAGTTTACTTTTACAGGGCGAAACCTACGAGCAGTACTTC.